The source of this TCR beta chain is a study of shared clonotypes between healthy human individuals. The study's findings and limits: Approximately 4.9% of naive CD4 clonotypes were shared across four donors. Clonotype sharing among donors was expected to depend on sequencing depth. Naive subsets, compared against memory subsets, generally had larger estimated richness values.

Sequencing used immunoSEQ multiplex PCR; TCRdb keeps in-frame clones, though not all of them. Of under 1,100,000 clones listed, about 74% are singletons. As for this clone: What it binds is not known.

There are 15 residues in the CDR3. Looked up from germline, CDR1 is SEHNR and CDR2 is FQNEAQ (reference sequence). V was cut by 2 bases and J by 8 bases, with 15 bases left in between. The authors divided CD4+ cells into CD45RA+ naive and CD45RA-negative memory subsets. V is TRBV7-9 and J is TRBJ1-4, with no clear D. What was sequenced was memory CD4+ T cells sorted from blood. The subset was: CD45RA-negative fraction. This receptor was obtained from a man between 18 and 35 years old in good health. CDR3 amino acids: CASSLIEWSEEKLFF. The CDR3 DNA follows: TGTGCCAGCAGCTTAATTGAGTGGTCAGAAGAAAAACTGTTTTTT.